The rows below give T cell receptor beta chains drawn from one sample of a study of cytomegalovirus exposure and HLA in healthy donors. Generated by immunoSEQ multiplex PCR, the TCRdb table keeps only in-frame clones and is missing some. This sample has 120,000 or so clones; more than 15% occur once, and the top ten carry approximately 2.9%. Sequenced sample: PBMCs. All receptors derive from a female donor in good health and CMV-seropositive. The CDR3 runs from the conserved cysteine through the conserved F or W. A D gene is named only where the DNA matches it firmly. Part of the rows lack a size; the others show once, few, many or a class for expanded clones.

few	-	TRBV7-9	TRBJ2-1	CASSLPPEVVVNNEQFF	TGTGCCAGCAGCTTACCCCCCGAGGTGGTAGTGAACAATGAGCAGTTCTTC
-	TRBD1	TRBV4-3	TRBJ1-1	CASSPGTGSSTEAFF	TGCGCCAGCAGCCCCGGGACAGGGTCGAGTACTGAAGCTTTCTTT
-	-	TRBV6-6	TRBJ1-5	CASSWGGFGQPQHF	TGTGCCAGCAGTTGGGGGGGATTTGGTCAGCCCCAGCATTTT
-	-	TRBV4-2	TRBJ2-3	CASSQDIGRDRGDTQYF	TGTGCCAGCAGCCAAGATATCGGCAGGGATCGTGGAGATACGCAGTATTTT
few	-	TRBV28	TRBJ1-5	CASSWTWGAQPQHF	TGTGCCAGCAGTTGGACATGGGGCGCACAGCCCCAGCATTTT
-	-	TRBV2	TRBJ1-3	CASSLLRSGNTIYF	TGTGCCAGTTCCCTCCTCCGCTCTGGAAACACCATATATTTT
few	-	TRBV5-4	TRBJ2-5	CASSLFQTGETQYF	TGTGCCAGCAGCTTATTCCAGACCGGGGAGACCCAGTACTTC
-	-	TRBV13	TRBJ2-1	CASSPREVGEQFF	TGTGCCAGCAGCCCCCGCGAGGTAGGTGAGCAGTTCTTC
few	-	TRBV7-6	TRBJ1-3	CASSFKVGEGNTIYF	TGTGCCAGCAGCTTTAAAGTCGGTGAGGGAAACACCATATATTTT
-	-	TRBV2	TRBJ2-5	CASSEYGRDGETQYF	TGTGCCAGCAGTGAATATGGCAGGGATGGGGAGACCCAGTACTTC
-	TRBD1	TRBV7-2	TRBJ1-6	CASSSLTGDNSPLHF	TGTGCCAGCAGCTCCCTGACAGGGGATAATTCACCCCTCCACTTT
-	-	TRBV19	TRBJ1-1	CASTLEGEGTEAFF	TGTGCCAGTACCCTCGAAGGGGAGGGCACTGAAGCTTTCTTT
few	TRBD1	TRBV10-3	TRBJ1-3	CATTPGALTGDGNTIYF	TGTGCCACCACCCCGGGCGCTCTGACAGGGGATGGAAACACCATATATTTT
-	-	TRBV29-1	TRBJ2-7	CSVTEQGDSYEQYF	TGCAGCGTTACGGAACAGGGCGACTCCTACGAGCAGTACTTC
-	-	TRBV28	TRBJ2-6	CASSLSGYGANVLTF	TGTGCCAGCAGTTTATCAGGATATGGGGCAAACGTCCTGACTTTC
few	TRBD1	TRBV7-3	TRBJ2-3	CASSLGDSSTDTQYF	TGTGCCAGCAGCTTAGGGGACAGTAGCACAGATACGCAGTATTTT
-	-	TRBV6-5	TRBJ1-1	CASTPGQGTEAFF	TGTGCCAGCACCCCAGGGCAGGGGACTGAAGCTTTCTTT
few	TRBD1	TRBV4-3	TRBJ1-5	CASSQGQGLNQPQHF	TGCGCCAGCAGCCAAGGACAGGGACTTAATCAGCCCCAGCATTTT
-	TRBD1	TRBV7-2	TRBJ2-2	CASRRQGNTGELFF	TGTGCCAGCAGACGACAGGGTAACACCGGGGAGCTGTTTTTT
-	TRBD2	TRBV7-2	TRBJ2-7	CASSSGGGAFYEQYF	TGTGCCAGCAGCTCGGGAGGGGGGGCCTTCTACGAGCAGTACTTC
-	-	TRBV2	TRBJ2-1	CASIWSPKGEQFF	TGTGCCAGCATCTGGAGCCCAAAAGGAGAGCAGTTCTTC
-	TRBD1	TRBV29-1	TRBJ2-3	CSSKTGGDTQYF	TGCAGCTCAAAGACAGGGGGGGATACGCAGTATTTT
-	TRBD1	TRBV5-6	TRBJ2-7	CASSLVSVRGLYEQYF	TGTGCCAGCAGCTTGGTCAGTGTCAGGGGGCTCTACGAGCAGTACTTC
-	-	TRBV4-2	TRBJ1-4	CASSHRTENEKLFF	TGTGCCAGCAGCCACCGGACAGAGAATGAAAAACTGTTTTTT
-	-	TRBV2	TRBJ2-7	CASSEESSVVQYF	TGTGCCAGCAGTGAAGAGTCTAGCGTTGTGCAGTACTTC
-	TRBD2	TRBV12-5	TRBJ2-1	CASGLAGFSFYNEQFF	TGTGCTAGTGGTTTAGCGGGATTTAGTTTCTACAATGAGCAGTTCTTC
few	TRBD1	TRBV5-6	TRBJ2-3	CASSWGQGTDTQYF	TGTGCCAGCAGCTGGGGACAGGGAACAGATACGCAGTATTTT
-	-	TRBV6-1	TRBJ1-6	CASSDYFDSDSPLHF	TGTGCCAGCAGTGATTATTTTGACAGTGATTCACCCCTCCACTTT
once	-	TRBV19	TRBJ2-3	CASSGQTTDTQYF	TGTGCCAGTAGCGGACAGACCACAGATACGCAGTATTTT
-	TRBD1	TRBV28	TRBJ1-2	CASTLQGLSYGYTF	TGTGCCAGCACCCTACAGGGGCTGTCCTATGGCTACACCTTC
-	TRBD1	TRBV30	TRBJ1-1	CAWSEGAGYTEAFF	TGTGCCTGGAGTGAGGGGGCGGGGTATACTGAAGCTTTCTTT
few	TRBD2	TRBV29-1	TRBJ2-1	CSVGLAGGFSGEQFF	TGCAGCGTTGGACTAGCGGGAGGGTTTTCAGGTGAGCAGTTCTTC
-	-	TRBV5-6	TRBJ1-1	CASSLLVRIPQNTEAFF	TGTGCCAGCAGCTTGTTGGTGCGGATCCCTCAGAACACTGAAGCTTTCTTT
once	-	TRBV7-9	TRBJ1-1	CASSPMTRPNTEAFF	TGTGCCAGCAGCCCCATGACAAGACCCAACACTGAAGCTTTCTTT
-	TRBD1	TRBV30	TRBJ2-2	CAWSVQGEITGELFF	TGTGCCTGGAGTGTACAGGGGGAGATCACCGGGGAGCTGTTTTTT
-	-	TRBV28	TRBJ2-1	CASSPHWSGDKNNEQFF	TGTGCCAGCAGTCCCCATTGGTCGGGGGATAAAAACAATGAGCAGTTCTTC
-	TRBD1	TRBV7-2	TRBJ2-3	CASSFRPAGGTSTDTQYF	TGTGCCAGCAGCTTCCGGCCTGCAGGGGGCACTAGCACAGATACGCAGTATTTT
-	TRBD1	TRBV28	TRBJ1-1	CASSLEGQGVRNTEAFF	TGTGCCAGCAGTCTAGAGGGACAGGGGGTAAGGAACACTGAAGCTTTCTTT
few	TRBD2	TRBV5-4	TRBJ2-3	CASSPGLSTDTQYF	TGTGCCAGCAGCCCGGGACTAAGCACAGATACGCAGTATTTT
few	-	TRBV29-1	TRBJ2-3	CSVERGSGYPTDTQYF	TGCAGCGTTGAGAGGGGTAGCGGATACCCCACAGATACGCAGTATTTT
-	-	TRBV27	TRBJ2-3	CASSLTREVGVSTDTQYF	TGTGCCAGCAGTTTAACTAGGGAGGTAGGGGTTAGCACAGATACGCAGTATTTT
many	-	TRBV11-2	TRBJ2-7	CASSLDRGTYEQYF	TGTGCCAGCAGCTTAGATCGGGGGACCTACGAGCAGTACTTC
few	-	TRBV7-6	TRBJ1-1	CASRPSPGWTEAFF	TGTGCCAGCAGGCCTAGTCCGGGGTGGACTGAAGCTTTCTTT
few	TRBD2	TRBV2	TRBJ2-5	CASSGTSGREETQYF	TGTGCCAGCAGTGGGACTAGCGGGAGAGAAGAGACCCAGTACTTC
-	-	TRBV9	TRBJ1-1	CASSATDRPTEAFF	TGTGCCAGCAGCGCGACTGACAGGCCCACTGAAGCTTTCTTT
few	-	TRBV4-3	TRBJ1-2	CASSQENRLNYGYTF	TGCGCCAGCAGCCAAGAGAACAGGCTTAACTATGGCTACACCTTC
-	TRBD1	TRBV19	TRBJ2-2	CASSIWPGQGALMNTGELFF	TGTGCCAGTAGTATCTGGCCGGGACAGGGGGCGTTGATGAACACCGGGGAGCTGTTTTTT
-	-	TRBV10-3	TRBJ1-2	CAISEMGGATYGYTF	TGTGCCATCAGTGAGATGGGAGGAGCTACCTATGGCTACACCTTC
few	-	TRBV5-1	TRBJ2-5	CASSWMTENEETQYF	TGCGCCAGCAGCTGGATGACAGAAAACGAAGAGACCCAGTACTTC